Listed here are 3 T cell receptor beta chains from one sample, sequenced in a study of tumor-infiltrating lymphocytes in primary liver carcinoma. Unsorted whole blood served as the source of blood RNA, and germline DNA was extracted as well. Production of TCR beta cDNA used roughly 0.55 ug total RNA together with a constant-region primer. Nested multiplex PCR, run for three rounds with slightly modified ARM-PCR, yielded TCR beta libraries. Primers for the first two PCR rounds were TRBV1-TRBV30 forward primers and a C-beta reverse primer (10 cycles per round). One entry per CDR3 protein results from TCRdb running MiXCR on the multiplex PCR reads. Of approximately 330,000 distinct CDR3 sequences listed, around three fifths are singletons. Material: peripheral blood. The source is a man between 35 and 55 years old with primary liver carcinoma and hepatitis B virus infection.

This clonotype was counted ten times or more. This chain joins TRBV30 and TRBJ1-5, with D maybe TRBD1 (5 bases). Germline lookup yields CDR1 GTSNPN and CDR2 SVGIG (reference sequence). The CDR3 totals 15 residues. V was cut by 1 base and J by 3 bases, with 13 bases left in between. CDR3 amino acids: CAWSGKGLHNQPQHF. DNA for the CDR3: TGTGCCTGGAGTGGAAAGGGACTGCACAATCAGCCCCAGCATTTT.

The gene calls are TRBV29-1 and TRBJ2-2; D is perhaps TRBD1 (6 bases). The CDR3 totals 20 residues. Per germline, CDR1 SQVTM and CDR2 ANQGSEA. The germline V and J ends were trimmed by 7 bases and 2 bases, with 32 bases remaining between them. CDR3 in amino acids: CSAPFRTVTVRSGNTGELFF. CDR3 nucleotide sequence: TGCAGCGCCCCGTTCCGGACAGTAACTGTAAGGTCAGGAAACACCGGGGAGCTGTTTTTT.

This chain links TRBV24-1 with TRBJ2-7; no definite D call. This CDR3 region has 12 residues. CDR1 is KGHDR, CDR2 SFDVKD, per germline. V lost 5 bases, J lost 12 bases, and 16 bases lay in between. CDR3 loop: CATSGHSYEPYF. CDR3 coding DNA: TGTGCCACCAGTGGACACTCCTACGAACCGTACTTC.